The clone carrying this T cell receptor (beta chain) was seen a few times. The antigen remains unidentified. The data derive from a study of T cells in Graves' hyperthyroidism and ophthalmopathy. The source material, RNA transcripts, was used to amplify TCR beta CDR3 regions. When the TCR CDR3 underwent first-round RT-PCR, the HTBI primer set was used. A single record per CDR3 protein comes from TCRdb applying MiXCR to the multiplex PCR reads. Among about 660,000 distinct CDR3 sequences listed, about 45% were seen once. Investigators excluded patients with uncontrolled infection, other autoimmune disease, pregnancy or lactation. Diagnoses used clinical symptoms, serum thyroxine and TRAb, thyroid ultrasound and orbital computed tomography. Regarding the study as a whole: The model anticipated ophthalmopathy a median about six months pre-onset.

The length of the CDR3 is 14 residues. V lost 2 bases and J lost 4; bases outside the gene matches: 4. Per the germline V gene, CDR1 is DFQATT and CDR2 is SNEGSKA (reference sequence). The sample taken for sequencing was peripheral blood or thyroid tissue (not recorded which). This receptor was obtained from an adult man with Graves' disease, either hyperthyroidism or ophthalmopathy (not recorded which). This sequence joins TRBV20-1 and TRBJ1-3; TRBD1 matches 8 bases. The CDR3 protein is CSARQGATGNTIYF. DNA of the CDR3: TGCAGTGCTAGACAGGGGGCAACGGGAAACACCATATATTTT.